This TCR beta chain is from a study of blood T cell repertoires in COVID-19. For the study at large: Sample material is recorded as cDNA or gDNA derived from T cells, B-cell-depleted T cells, or PBMCs.

The table came from immunoSEQ multiplex PCR; TCRdb's copy has only in-frame clones and leaves some out. Of about 140,000 clones in the sample, roughly 84% were seen once. The specimen was peripheral blood. The sequence derives from a man aged 25 to 40 with COVID-19, enrolled during active disease.

In nucleotides, the CDR3 is TGTGCCAGCAAGGCAGGGGGCGTGAGCGGGGGCTACACCTTC. Translation: CASKAGGVSGGYTF. The chain uses TRBV27 and TRBJ1-2; 8 bases map to TRBD1. The germline V gene encodes CDR1 MNHEY and CDR2 SMNVEV (reference sequence). The CDR3 contains 14 residues. The V and J ends lost 7 bases and 8 bases, in that order; junction bases with no gene match: 12.